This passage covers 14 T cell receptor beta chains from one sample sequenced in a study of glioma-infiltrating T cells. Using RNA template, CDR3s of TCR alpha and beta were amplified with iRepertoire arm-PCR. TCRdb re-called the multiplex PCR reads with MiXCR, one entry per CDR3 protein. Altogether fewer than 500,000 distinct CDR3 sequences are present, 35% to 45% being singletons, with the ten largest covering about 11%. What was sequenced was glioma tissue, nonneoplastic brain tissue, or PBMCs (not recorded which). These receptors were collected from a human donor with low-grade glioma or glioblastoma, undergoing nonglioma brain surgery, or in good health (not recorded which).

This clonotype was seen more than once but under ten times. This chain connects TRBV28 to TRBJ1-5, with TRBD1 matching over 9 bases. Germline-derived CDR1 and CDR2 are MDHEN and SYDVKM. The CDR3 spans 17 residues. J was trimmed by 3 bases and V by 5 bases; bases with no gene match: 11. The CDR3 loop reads CASSDRGFGSNNQPQHF. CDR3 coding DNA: TGTGCCAGCAGTGACAGGGGGTTCGGATCCAACAATCAGCCCCAGCATTTT.

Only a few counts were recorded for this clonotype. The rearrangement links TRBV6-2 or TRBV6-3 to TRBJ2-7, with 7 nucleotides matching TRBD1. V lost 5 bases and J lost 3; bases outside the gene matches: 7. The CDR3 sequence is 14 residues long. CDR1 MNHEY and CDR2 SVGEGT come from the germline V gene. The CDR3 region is CASSPWDSIYEQYF. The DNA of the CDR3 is TGTGCCAGCAGTCCCTGGGACAGCATCTACGAGCAGTACTTC.

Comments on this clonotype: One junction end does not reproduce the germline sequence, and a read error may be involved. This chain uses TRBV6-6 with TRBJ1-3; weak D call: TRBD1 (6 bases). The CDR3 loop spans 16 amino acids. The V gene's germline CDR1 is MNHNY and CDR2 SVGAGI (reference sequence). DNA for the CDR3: TGTGCCATCAGTTACTCCTGGGGGGCGACTGGAAACACCATATATTTT. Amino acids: CAISYSWGATGNTIYF.

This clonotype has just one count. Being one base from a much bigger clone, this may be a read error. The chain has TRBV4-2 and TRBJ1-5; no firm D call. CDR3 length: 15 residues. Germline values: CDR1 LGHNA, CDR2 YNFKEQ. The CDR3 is CASSQDGGGNQPQNF. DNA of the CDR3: TGTGCCAGCAGCCAAGATGGCGGAGGCAATCAGCCCCAGAATTTT.

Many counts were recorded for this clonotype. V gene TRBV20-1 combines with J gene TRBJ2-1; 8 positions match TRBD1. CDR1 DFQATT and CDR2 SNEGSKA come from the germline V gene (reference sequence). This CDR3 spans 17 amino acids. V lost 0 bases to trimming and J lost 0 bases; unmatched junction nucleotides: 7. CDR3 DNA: TGCAGTGCTAGAGAATTAAGACAGGGGAGCTCCTACAATGAGCAGTTCTTC. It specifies CSARELRQGSSYNEQFF.

CDR3 sequence (DNA): TGTGCCAGCAGCCAAATCCTAGGACAGGGGGCAGAGACCCAGTACTTC. It is translated as CASSQILGQGAETQYF. The rearrangement links TRBV14 to TRBJ2-5, with 11 bases that match TRBD1. The germline V gene has CDR1 SGHDN and CDR2 FVKESK. This CDR3 has 16 residues. Losses at the gene ends were 2 bases for V and 4 bases for J; bases not matched to a gene: 6. The variable domain in full, with the rest retrieved from reference TRBV14 and TRBJ2-5, is EAGVTQFPSHSVIEKGQTVTLRCDPISGHDNLYWYRRVMGKEIKFLLHFVKESKQDESGMPNNRFLAERTGGTYSTLKVQPAELEDSGVYFCASSQILGQGAETQYFGPGTRLLVL.

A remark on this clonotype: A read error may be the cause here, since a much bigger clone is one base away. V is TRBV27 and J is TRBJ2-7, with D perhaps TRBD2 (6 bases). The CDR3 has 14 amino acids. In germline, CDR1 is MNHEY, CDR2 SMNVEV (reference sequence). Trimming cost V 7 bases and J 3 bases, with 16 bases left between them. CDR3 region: CASKEVAEDYEQYF. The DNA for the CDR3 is TGTGCCAGCAAAGAGGTAGCGGAGGACTACGAGCAGTACTTC.

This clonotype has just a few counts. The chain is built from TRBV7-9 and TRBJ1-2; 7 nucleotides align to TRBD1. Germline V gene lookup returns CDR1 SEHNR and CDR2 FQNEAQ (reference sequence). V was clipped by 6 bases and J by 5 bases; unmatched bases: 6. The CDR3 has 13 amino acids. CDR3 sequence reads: CASSPDRFYGYTF. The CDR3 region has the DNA TGTGCCAGCAGTCCGGACAGGTTTTATGGCTACACCTTC.

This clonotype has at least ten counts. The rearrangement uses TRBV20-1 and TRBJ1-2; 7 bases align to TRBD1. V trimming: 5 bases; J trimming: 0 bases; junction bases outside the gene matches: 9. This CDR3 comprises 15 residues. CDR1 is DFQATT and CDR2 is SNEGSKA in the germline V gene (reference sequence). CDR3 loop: CSALKGDSPNYGYTF. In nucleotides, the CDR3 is TGCAGTGCTCTTAAGGGGGACAGTCCTAACTATGGCTACACCTTC.

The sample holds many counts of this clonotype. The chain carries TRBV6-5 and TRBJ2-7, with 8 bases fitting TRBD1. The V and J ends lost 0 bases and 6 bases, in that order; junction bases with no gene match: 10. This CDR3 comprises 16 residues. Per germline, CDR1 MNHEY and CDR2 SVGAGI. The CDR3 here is CASSYSNAGGLSEQYF. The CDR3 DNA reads TGTGCCAGCAGTTACTCGAACGCAGGGGGCTTATCCGAGCAGTACTTC.

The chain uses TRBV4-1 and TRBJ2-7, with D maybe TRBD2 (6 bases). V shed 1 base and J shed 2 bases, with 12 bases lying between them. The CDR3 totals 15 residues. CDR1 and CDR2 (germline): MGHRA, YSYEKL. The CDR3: CASSQGRSSAYEQYF. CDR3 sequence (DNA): TGCGCCAGCAGCCAAGGTCGCTCTAGCGCCTACGAGCAGTACTTC.

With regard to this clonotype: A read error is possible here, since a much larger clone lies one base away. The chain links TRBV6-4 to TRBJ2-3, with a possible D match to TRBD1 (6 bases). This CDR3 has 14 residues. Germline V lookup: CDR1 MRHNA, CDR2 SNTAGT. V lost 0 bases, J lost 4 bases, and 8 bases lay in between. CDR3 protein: CASSDSDSADTQYF. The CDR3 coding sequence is TGTGCCAGCAGTGACTCGGACAGCGCAGATACGCAGTATTTT.

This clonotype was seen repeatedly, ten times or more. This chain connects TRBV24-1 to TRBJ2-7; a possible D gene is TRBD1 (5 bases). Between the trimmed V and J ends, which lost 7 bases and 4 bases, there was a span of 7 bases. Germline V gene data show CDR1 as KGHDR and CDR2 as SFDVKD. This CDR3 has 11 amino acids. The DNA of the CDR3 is TGTGCCACCAGCCAGGGTTACGAGCAGTACTTC. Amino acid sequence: CATSQGYEQYF.

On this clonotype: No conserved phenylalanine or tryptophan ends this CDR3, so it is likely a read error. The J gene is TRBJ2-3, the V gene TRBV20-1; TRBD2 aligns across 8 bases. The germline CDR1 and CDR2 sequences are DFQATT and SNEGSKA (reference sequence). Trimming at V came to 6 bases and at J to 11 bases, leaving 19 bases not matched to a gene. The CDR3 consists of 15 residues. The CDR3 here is CSARKGTSRYYEQYS. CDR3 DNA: TGCAGTGCCCGTAAGGGGACTAGTAGATACTACGAGCAGTATTCT.